The T cell receptor (beta chain) described here comes from a study of blood T cell repertoires in COVID-19. About the study: Donors in the United States, Italy and Spain gave samples during acute or convalescent COVID-19.

In the authors' workflow: Quantification of nucleated cells was approximated via reference gene primer amplification. Profiling relied on immunoSEQ multiplex PCR, and the TCRdb table lists in-frame clones only, not all of them. V and J calls and clone size are given by that table; D and trimming were obtained from the DNA. This sample has 350,000 to 450,000 clones; around 85% occur once, and the top ten carry roughly 3.7%. V was pared by 6 bases and J by 5 bases, with 23 bases between. Per the germline V gene, CDR1 is SGHNT and CDR2 is YYREEE (reference sequence). The CDR3 totals 17 residues. The TCR was taken from a woman aged 18-29 years with acute or convalescent COVID-19. Sequencing used peripheral blood. This chain uses TRBV5-4 with TRBJ2-2; D remains unclear. CDR3 coding DNA: TGTGCCAGCACCAAAGTCCCCTCCGGAGCGCGGACCGGGGAGCTGTTTTTT. Translated: CASTKVPSGARTGELFF.